This T cell receptor (beta chain) comes out of a study of blood T cell repertoires in COVID-19. Germline CDR1 reads LNHDA; CDR2 reads SQIVND (reference sequence). V lost 4 bases to trimming and J lost 10 bases; unmatched junction nucleotides: 11. The CDR3 length is 16 residues. TCRdb keeps only in-frame clones here, not all; method: immunoSEQ multiplex PCR. Of about 320,000 clones in the sample, approximately 91% were seen once. The sequence was obtained from a woman in her 30s who had been exposed to COVID-19. The rearrangement joins TRBV19 to TRBJ1-6; 9 nucleotides align to TRBD1. Material for sequencing was PBMCs or T cells enriched from blood (not recorded which). CDR3 residues: CASSTPTGGFESPLHF. DNA of the CDR3: TGTGCCAGTAGTACCCCGACAGGGGGATTTGAATCACCCCTCCACTTT.